This TCR beta chain comes out of a study of graft-versus-host responses after intestinal transplantation. In the case of this clone: Its cognate antigen is unknown.

Germline CDR1 reads SQVTM; CDR2 reads ANQGSEA. This CDR3 has 16 residues. Trimming left V 8 bases short and J 2 bases short, with 22 bases between. Clones were read by immunoSEQ multiplex PCR, and TCRdb kept only the in-frame ones, dropping some. In the table there are 93,000 or so clones, roughly 93% of which are singletons. The TCR comes from a human donor who received an intestinal transplant. The rearrangement uses TRBV29-1 and TRBJ1-3; possibly TRBD1 for D (6 bases). This sample comprised unstimulated CD8+ T cells sorted from spleen or lymph node cells, obtained before intestinal transplant. The CDR3 spells CSPPGTTNLPGNTIYF. CDR3 DNA: TGCAGCCCCCCAGGGACAACGAACCTTCCTGGAAACACCATATATTTT.